The 7 T cell receptor beta chains below all came from one sample that was sequenced in a study of early T cells in non-severe SARS-CoV-2 infection. TCRdb analysed the 5' RACE reads with MiXCR anew, one entry per CDR3 protein. This sample carries 70,000 or so distinct CDR3 sequences, more than 3.5% of them seen once, and the ten largest clones take about 3.6%. This specimen was whole blood, taken at baseline. These receptors all come from an adult who was a healthcare worker with PCR-confirmed SARS-CoV-2 infection or an uninfected control (not recorded which). The donor label of this sample is uncertain.

This clonotype was counted only a few times. The chain links TRBV5-1 to TRBJ1-1; unclear D gene. CDR3 size: 16 residues. Germline CDR1 reads SGHRS; CDR2 reads YFSETQ. The ends were cut back, 0 bases at V and 1 base at J, with 13 bases in the middle. Here the CDR3 reads CASSLGWMAGNTEAFF. In DNA, the CDR3 is TGCGCCAGCAGCTTGGGATGGATGGCAGGGAACACTGAAGCTTTCTTT.

In its sample, this clonotype was seen a few times. This chain joins TRBV6-6 and TRBJ1-4, with D perhaps TRBD1 (6 bases). The CDR3 totals 16 residues. The V end was cut by 5 bases, the J end by 2 bases, with 15 bases between. Germline V CDR1 and CDR2: MNHNY, SVGAGI (reference sequence). CDR3 sequence (DNA): TGTGCCAGCAGTCTCCTTTTGGGGGGCACTAATGAAAAACTGTTTTTT. It encodes CASSLLLGGTNEKLFF.

Many counts were recorded for this clonotype. The chain uses TRBV11-2 and TRBJ1-6; the match to TRBD1 covers 7 bases. The ends lost 5 bases at V and 1 base at J; junction bases unmatched: 8. Germline-derived CDR1 and CDR2 are SGHAT and FQNNGV. The CDR3 totals 17 residues. CDR3 nucleotides: TGTGCCAGCAGCCGGTCGTGGACAGGTTCCTATAATTCACCCCTCCACTTT. Its translation: CASSRSWTGSYNSPLHF.

The V and J genes are TRBV6-2 or TRBV6-3 and TRBJ2-3, with 8 bases identical to TRBD2. The germline V gene encodes CDR1 MNHEY and CDR2 SVGEGT. Trimming removed 0 bases from V and 1 base from J; junction bases left unmatched: 3. The CDR3 has 16 amino acids. The CDR3 coding sequence is TGTGCCAGCAGTTACTCGGCGGGGGGAGGCACAGATACGCAGTATTTT. It translates to CASSYSAGGGTDTQYF.

The V call is TRBV6-1, the J call TRBJ2-7; D possibly uses TRBD1 or TRBD2 (5 bases each). The V gene lost 2 bases and the J gene lost 5 bases, with 7 bases spanning the gap. This CDR3 has 12 amino acids. Germline-derived CDR1 and CDR2 are MNHNS and SASEGT. CDR3 nucleotides: TGTGCCAGCAGTGAATTGGGGGACGAGCAGTACTTC. It specifies CASSELGDEQYF.

This clonotype was recorded many times. The rearrangement links TRBV20-1 to TRBJ2-7; unclear D gene. Deletions cut 1 base from V and 1 base from J, with 5 bases between. The germline CDR1 and CDR2 sequences are DFQATT and SNEGSKA (reference sequence). The CDR3 loop spans 12 amino acids. The CDR3 region has the DNA TGCAGTGCTAGAGTACTATCCTACGAGCAGTACTTC. Translation: CSARVLSYEQYF.

This clonotype was counted at least ten times. The V and J genes are TRBV20-1 and TRBJ1-1; possible D gene TRBD1, 6 bases. V was trimmed by 3 bases and J by 1 base, leaving 9 bases between them. This CDR3 has 13 residues. From germline, CDR1 is DFQATT and CDR2 SNEGSKA (reference sequence). The CDR3 DNA reads TGCAGTGCTAGGCAAGGGGGGAACACTGAAGCTTTCTTT. Encoded protein: CSARQGGNTEAFF.